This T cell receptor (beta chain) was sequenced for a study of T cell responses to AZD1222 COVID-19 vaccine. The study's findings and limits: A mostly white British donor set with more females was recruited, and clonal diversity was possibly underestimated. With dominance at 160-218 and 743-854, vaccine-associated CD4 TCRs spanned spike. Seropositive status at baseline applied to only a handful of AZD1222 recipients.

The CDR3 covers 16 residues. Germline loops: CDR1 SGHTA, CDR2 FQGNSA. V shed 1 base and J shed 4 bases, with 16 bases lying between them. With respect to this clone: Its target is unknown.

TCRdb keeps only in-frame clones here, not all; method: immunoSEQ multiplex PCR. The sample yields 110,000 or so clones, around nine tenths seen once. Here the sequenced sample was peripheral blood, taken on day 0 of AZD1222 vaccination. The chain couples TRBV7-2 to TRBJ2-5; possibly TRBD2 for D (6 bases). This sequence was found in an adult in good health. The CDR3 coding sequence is TGTGCCAGCAGCTTAGGGACCTTAGTGGGGGGAGAGACCCAGTACTTC. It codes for CASSLGTLVGGETQYF.